This T cell receptor (beta chain) was sequenced for a study of CD8 T cells in ankylosing spondylitis. Overall study results and limits: For ankylosing spondylitis blood, a TCR beta motif of 7 or 8 highly homologous variants appeared characteristic.

This clonotype was seen at least ten times. Its antigen is unidentified. V lost 1 base to trimming and J lost 3 bases, with 16 bases between them. The CDR3 totals 17 residues. In germline, CDR1 is SGDLS, CDR2 YYNGEE. Each CDR3 protein gets one entry after TCRdb re-called the 5' RACE reads with MiXCR. In the table there are approximately 46,000 distinct CDR3 sequences, approximately 9.9% of which are singletons. The sequence came from a male donor with ankylosing spondylitis or in good health (not recorded which). This chain uses TRBV9 with TRBJ2-2; D call uncertain. Sequenced: blood, either unsorted or a sorted T cell fraction (not recorded which). The CDR3 nucleotides read TGTGCCAGCAGCGTACGTTCTCTCCCCAGTTACACCGGGGAGCTGTTTTTT. It is translated as CASSVRSLPSYTGELFF.